These 8 T cell receptor beta chains were all obtained from the same sample, sequenced in a study of low-dose radiotherapy and immunotherapy resistance in tumors. Alpha and beta chains were covered, as first-strand cDNA relied on TRAV- and TRBV-specific primers. Both a constant-region primer and a V-primer adapter served to amplify TCRs across around 20 PCR cycles. Using its own MiXCR run on the reads, TCRdb lists one record per CDR3 protein. The table includes about 9,000 distinct CDR3 sequences, 69% detected once. Every receptor here comes from a human donor with advanced metastatic prostate, ovarian, gallbladder or colorectal cancer (not recorded which). This table probably holds off-target reads from a library built for another chain.

The rearrangement uses TRBV3-1 and TRBJ2-1; 8 bases line up with TRBD2. Germline V gene lookup returns CDR1 LGHDT and CDR2 YNNKEL (reference sequence). The V gene end was trimmed by 0 bases and the J gene end by 3 bases; junction bases not matched to a gene: 4. The CDR3 is 16 amino acids. DNA for the CDR3: TGTGCCAGCAGCCAAGATATGAGCGGGGGCTACAATGAGCAGTTCTTC. Protein product: CASSQDMSGGYNEQFF.

The V gene is TRBV5-4, the J gene TRBJ2-5; 8 nucleotides match TRBD2. This CDR3 comprises 16 residues. V was pared by 0 bases and J by 2 bases, with 6 bases of the junction left unmatched. Germline CDR1 reads SGHNT; CDR2 reads YYREEE (reference sequence). The CDR3 DNA follows: TGTGCCAGCAGCTTGGCGCCGGGAGGGACACAAGAGACCCAGTACTTC. It encodes CASSLAPGGTQETQYF.

The chain carries TRBV3-1 and TRBJ2-7, with 9 bases matching TRBD2. This CDR3 has 16 residues. Looked up from germline, CDR1 is LGHDT and CDR2 is YNNKEL (reference sequence). After removal of 4 bases from V and 0 bases from J, the junction contained 7 bases not matched to a gene. Here the CDR3 DNA reads TGTGCCAGCAGCCTGCGCGGGAGGGATCCCTCCTACGAGCAGTACTTC. Translating gives CASSLRGRDPSYEQYF.

CDR3 in amino acids: CASSSRVAGGETQYF. DNA of the CDR3: TGTGCCAGCAGTTCCAGGGTAGCGGGAGGGGAGACCCAGTACTTC. This chain uses TRBV5-4 with TRBJ2-5, with 11 bases that match TRBD2. CDR1 is SGHNT, CDR2 YYREEE, per germline (reference sequence). V was pared by 5 bases and J by 5 bases, with 8 bases of the junction left unmatched. This CDR3 has 15 residues.

The rearrangement uses TRBV7-8 and TRBJ2-1, with 8 nucleotides matching TRBD2. V dropped 1 base and J dropped 9; count of bases not matched to a gene: 8. Germline loops: CDR1 SGHVS, CDR2 FQNEAQ. The CDR3 is 15 residues long. The DNA for the CDR3 is TGTGCCAGCAGCTTAGTTGTGCGGGGGGAGGGTGAGCAGTTCTTC. Translated: CASSLVVRGEGEQFF.

The chain employs TRBV6-2 or TRBV6-3 and TRBJ2-5; D is unclear. CDR1 and CDR2 (germline): MNHEY, SVGEGT. Trimming took 5 bases from V and 5 from J, leaving 15 bases between them. CDR3 length: 14 amino acids. DNA of the CDR3: TGTGCCAGCAGTGAATTCCTAGGTCGGGAGACCCAGTACTTC. Translating gives CASSEFLGRETQYF.

The chain is built from TRBV2 and TRBJ1-3; D might be TRBD1 (5 bases). CDR1 and CDR2 (germline): SNHLY, FYNNEI. The CDR3 contains 14 residues. V lost 1 base to trimming and J lost 6 bases, with 10 bases between them. CDR3 DNA sequence: TGTGCCAGCAGTGAAGGCAGGGAGGTAAACACCATATATTTT. Translation: CASSEGREVNTIYF.

J is TRBJ2-2 and V is TRBV29-1; possibly TRBD1 for D (5 bases). In germline, CDR1 is SQVTM, CDR2 ANQGSEA. The CDR3 covers 13 residues. The germline V and J ends were trimmed by 6 bases and 6 bases, with 14 bases remaining between them. CDR3 DNA: TGCAGCGTGTCCTCAGGGTTTTCCGGGGAGCTGTTTTTT. It codes for CSVSSGFSGELFF.